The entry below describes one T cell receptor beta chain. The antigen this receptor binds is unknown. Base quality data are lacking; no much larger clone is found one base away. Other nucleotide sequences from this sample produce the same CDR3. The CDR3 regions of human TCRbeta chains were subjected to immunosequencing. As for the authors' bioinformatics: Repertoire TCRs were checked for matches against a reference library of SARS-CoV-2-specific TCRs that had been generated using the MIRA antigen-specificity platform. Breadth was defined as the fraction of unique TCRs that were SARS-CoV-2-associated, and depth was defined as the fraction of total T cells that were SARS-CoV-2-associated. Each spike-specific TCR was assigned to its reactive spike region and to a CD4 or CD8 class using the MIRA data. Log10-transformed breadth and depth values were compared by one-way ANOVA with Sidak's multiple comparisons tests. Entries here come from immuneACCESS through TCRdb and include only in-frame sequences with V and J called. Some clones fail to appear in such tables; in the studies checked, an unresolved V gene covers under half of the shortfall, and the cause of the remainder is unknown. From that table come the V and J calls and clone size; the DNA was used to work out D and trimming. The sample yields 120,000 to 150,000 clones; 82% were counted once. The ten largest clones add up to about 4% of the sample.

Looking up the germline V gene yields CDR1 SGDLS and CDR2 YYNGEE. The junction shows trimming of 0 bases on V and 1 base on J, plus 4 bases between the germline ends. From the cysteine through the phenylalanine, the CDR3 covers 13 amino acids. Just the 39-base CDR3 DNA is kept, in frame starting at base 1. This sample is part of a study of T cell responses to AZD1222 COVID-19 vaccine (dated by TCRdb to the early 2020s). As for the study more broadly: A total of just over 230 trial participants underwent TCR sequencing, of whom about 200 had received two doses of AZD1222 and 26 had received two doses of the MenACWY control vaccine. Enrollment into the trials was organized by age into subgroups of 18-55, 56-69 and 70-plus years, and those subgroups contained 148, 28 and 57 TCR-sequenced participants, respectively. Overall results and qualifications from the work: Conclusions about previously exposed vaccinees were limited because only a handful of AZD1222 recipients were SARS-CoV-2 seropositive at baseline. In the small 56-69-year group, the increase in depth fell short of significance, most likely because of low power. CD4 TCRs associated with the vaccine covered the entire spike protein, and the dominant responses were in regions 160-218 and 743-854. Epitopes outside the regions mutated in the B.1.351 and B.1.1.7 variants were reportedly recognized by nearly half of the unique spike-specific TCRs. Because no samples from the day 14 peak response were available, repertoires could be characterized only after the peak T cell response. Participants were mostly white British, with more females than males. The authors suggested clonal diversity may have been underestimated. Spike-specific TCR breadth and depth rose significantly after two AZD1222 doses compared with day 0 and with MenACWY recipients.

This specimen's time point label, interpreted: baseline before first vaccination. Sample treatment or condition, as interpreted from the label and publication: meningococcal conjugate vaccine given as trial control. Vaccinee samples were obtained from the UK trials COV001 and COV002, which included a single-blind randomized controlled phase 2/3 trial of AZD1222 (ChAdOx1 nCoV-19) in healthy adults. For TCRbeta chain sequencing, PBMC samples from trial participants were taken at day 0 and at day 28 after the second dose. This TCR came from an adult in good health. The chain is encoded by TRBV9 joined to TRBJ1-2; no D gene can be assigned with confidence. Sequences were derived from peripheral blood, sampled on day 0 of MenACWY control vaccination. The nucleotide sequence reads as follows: TGTGCCAGCAGCGTAGAGGGTAACTATGGCTACACCTTC. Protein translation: CASSVEGNYGYTF.